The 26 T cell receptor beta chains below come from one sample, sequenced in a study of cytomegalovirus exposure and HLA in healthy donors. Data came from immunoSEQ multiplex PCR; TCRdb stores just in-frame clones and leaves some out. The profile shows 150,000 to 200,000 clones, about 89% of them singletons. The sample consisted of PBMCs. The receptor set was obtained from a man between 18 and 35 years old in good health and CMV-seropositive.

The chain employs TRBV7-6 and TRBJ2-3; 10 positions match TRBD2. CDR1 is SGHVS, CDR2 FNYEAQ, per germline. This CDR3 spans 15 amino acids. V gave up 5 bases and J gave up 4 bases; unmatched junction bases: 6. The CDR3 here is CASSPLSGRSDTQYF. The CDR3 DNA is TGTGCCAGCAGCCCACTTAGCGGGAGGTCAGATACGCAGTATTTT.

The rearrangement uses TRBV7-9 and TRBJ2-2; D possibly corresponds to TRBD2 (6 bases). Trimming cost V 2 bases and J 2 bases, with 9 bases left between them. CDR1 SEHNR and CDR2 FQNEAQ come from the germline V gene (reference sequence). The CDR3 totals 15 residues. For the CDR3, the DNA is TGTGCCAGCAGCTTAAACGCGGGAAACACCGGGGAGCTGTTTTTT. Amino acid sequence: CASSLNAGNTGELFF.

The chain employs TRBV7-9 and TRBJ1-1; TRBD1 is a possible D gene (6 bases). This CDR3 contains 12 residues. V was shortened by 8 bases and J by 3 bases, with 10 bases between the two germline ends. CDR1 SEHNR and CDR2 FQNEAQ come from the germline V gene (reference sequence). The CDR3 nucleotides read TGTGCCAGCCGAGACAGGTACACTGAAGCTTTCTTT. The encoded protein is CASRDRYTEAFF.

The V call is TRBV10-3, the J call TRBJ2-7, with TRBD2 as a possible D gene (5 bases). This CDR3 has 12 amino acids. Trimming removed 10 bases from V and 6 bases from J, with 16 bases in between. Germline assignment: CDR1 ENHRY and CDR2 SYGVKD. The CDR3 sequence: CASRMSGGEQYF. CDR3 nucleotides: TGTGCCAGCCGGATGAGCGGCGGCGAGCAGTACTTC.

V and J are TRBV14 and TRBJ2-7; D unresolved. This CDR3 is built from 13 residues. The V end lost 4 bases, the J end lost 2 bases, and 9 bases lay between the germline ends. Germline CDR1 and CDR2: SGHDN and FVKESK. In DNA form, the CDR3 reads TGTGCCAGCAGCCGGGCAATGGCCTACGAGCAGTACTTC. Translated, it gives CASSRAMAYEQYF.

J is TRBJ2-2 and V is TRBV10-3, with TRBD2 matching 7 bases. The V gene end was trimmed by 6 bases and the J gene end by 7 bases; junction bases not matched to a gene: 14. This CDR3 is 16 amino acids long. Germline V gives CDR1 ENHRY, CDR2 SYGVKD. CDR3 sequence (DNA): TGTGCCATCAGGCCTCGGGAGGCACGCGGAGGCGGGGAGCTGTTTTTT. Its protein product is CAIRPREARGGGELFF.

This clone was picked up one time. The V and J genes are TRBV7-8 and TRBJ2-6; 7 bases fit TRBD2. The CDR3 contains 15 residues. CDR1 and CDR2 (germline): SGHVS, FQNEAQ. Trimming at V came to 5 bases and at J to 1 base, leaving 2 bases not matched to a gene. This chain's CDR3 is CASSPAGSGANVLTF. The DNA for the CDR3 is TGTGCCAGCAGCCCAGCGGGGTCTGGGGCCAACGTCCTGACTTTC.

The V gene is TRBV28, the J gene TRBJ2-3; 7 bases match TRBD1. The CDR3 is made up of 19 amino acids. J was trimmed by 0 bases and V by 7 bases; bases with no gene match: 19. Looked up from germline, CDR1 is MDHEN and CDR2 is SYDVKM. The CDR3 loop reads CASTPTSARGGASTDTQYF. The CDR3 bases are TGTGCCAGCACCCCGACATCGGCCAGAGGGGGCGCTAGCACAGATACGCAGTATTTT.

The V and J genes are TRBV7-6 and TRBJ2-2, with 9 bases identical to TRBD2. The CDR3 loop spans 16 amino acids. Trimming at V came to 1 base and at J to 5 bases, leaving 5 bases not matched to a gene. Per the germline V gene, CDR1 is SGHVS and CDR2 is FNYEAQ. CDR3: CASSLVAGGRTGELFF. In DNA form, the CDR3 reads TGTGCCAGCAGCTTAGTTGCGGGAGGGAGGACCGGGGAGCTGTTTTTT. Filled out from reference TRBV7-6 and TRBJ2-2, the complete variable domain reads GAGVSQSPRYKVTKRGQDVALRCDPISGHVSLYWYRQALGQGPEFLTYFNYEAQQDKSGLPNDRFSAERPEGSISTLTIQRTEQRDSAMYRCASSLVAGGRTGELFFGEGSRLTVL.

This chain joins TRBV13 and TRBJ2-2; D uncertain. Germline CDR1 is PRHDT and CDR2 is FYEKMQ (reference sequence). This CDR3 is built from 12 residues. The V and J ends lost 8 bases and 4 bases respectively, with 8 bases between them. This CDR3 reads CASGPGTGELFF. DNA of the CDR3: TGTGCCAGCGGTCCGGGCACCGGGGAGCTGTTTTTT.

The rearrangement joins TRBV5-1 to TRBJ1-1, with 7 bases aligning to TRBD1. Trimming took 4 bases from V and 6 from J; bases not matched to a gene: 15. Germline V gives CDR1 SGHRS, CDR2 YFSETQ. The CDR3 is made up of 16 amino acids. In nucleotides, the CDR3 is TGCGCCAGCAGCCTTACAGGGGAAGTCGTATCGGCTGAAGCTTTCTTT. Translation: CASSLTGEVVSAEAFF.

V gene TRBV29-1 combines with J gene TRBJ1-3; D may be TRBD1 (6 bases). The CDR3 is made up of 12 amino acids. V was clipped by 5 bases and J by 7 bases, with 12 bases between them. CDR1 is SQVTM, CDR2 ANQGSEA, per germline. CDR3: CSVRQGMNTIYF. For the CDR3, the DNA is TGCAGCGTTCGTCAGGGGATGAACACCATATATTTT.

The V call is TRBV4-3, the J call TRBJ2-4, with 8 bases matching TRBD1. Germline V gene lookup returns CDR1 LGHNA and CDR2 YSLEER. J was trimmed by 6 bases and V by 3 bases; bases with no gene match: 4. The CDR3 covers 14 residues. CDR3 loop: CASSQGGTGNIQYF. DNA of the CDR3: TGCGCCAGCAGCCAGGGTGGGACAGGAAACATTCAGTACTTC.

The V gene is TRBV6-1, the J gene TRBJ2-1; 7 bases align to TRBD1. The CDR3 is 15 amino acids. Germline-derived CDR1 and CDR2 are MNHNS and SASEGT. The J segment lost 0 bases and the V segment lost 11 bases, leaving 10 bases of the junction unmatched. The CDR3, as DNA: TGTGCCCATCGACAACGGGACAGCTCCTACAATGAGCAGTTCTTC. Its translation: CAHRQRDSSYNEQFF.

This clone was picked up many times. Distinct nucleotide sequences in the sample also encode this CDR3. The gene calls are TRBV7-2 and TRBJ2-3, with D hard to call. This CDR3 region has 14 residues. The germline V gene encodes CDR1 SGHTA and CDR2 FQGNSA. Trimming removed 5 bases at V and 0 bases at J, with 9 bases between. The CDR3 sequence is CASSPGSSTDTQYF. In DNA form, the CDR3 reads TGTGCCAGCAGCCCCGGGTCTAGCACAGATACGCAGTATTTT.

The CDR3 is CASSFGDGGRIYSYNEQFF. CDR3 nucleotides: TGTGCCAGCAGTTTCGGAGACGGGGGGAGAATTTACTCCTACAATGAGCAGTTCTTC. The chain recombines TRBV27 with TRBJ2-1; 7 bases match TRBD2. V lost 3 bases, J lost 0 bases, and 14 bases stayed unmatched. Germline V lookup: CDR1 MNHEY, CDR2 SMNVEV (reference sequence). The CDR3 runs 19 residues.

The chain's CDR3 is CASRDRGQEKLFF. The CDR3 DNA reads TGTGCCAGCAGGGACAGGGGACAGGAAAAACTGTTTTTT. The J gene is TRBJ1-4, the V gene TRBV6-6; 9 bases fit TRBD1. The CDR3 is 13 amino acids. Losses at the gene ends were 6 bases for V and 8 bases for J; bases not matched to a gene: 4. Germline CDR1 reads MNHNY; CDR2 reads SVGAGI (reference sequence).

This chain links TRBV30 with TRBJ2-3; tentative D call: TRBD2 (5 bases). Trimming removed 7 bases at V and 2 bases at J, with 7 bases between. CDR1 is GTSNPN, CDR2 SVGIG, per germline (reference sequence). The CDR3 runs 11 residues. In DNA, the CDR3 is TGTGCCTTCGGACTCACAGATACGCAGTATTTT. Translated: CAFGLTDTQYF.

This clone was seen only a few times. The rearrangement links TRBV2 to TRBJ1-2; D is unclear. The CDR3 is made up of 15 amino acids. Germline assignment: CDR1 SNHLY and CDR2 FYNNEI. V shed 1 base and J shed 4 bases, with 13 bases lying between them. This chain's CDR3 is CASSEGSSLGYGYTF. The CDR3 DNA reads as TGTGCCAGCAGTGAAGGGTCGTCCCTAGGCTATGGCTACACCTTC.

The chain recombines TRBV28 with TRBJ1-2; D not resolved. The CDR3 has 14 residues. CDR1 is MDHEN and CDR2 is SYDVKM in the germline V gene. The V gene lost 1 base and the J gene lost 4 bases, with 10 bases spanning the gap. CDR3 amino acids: CASSLFMEFYGYTF. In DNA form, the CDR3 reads TGTGCCAGCAGTTTATTTATGGAGTTCTATGGCTACACCTTC.

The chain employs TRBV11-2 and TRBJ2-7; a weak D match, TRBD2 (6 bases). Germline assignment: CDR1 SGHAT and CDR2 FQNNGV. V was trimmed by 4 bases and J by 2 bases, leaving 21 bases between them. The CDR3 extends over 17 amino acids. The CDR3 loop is CASSSSLTWGEAYEQYF. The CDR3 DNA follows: TGTGCCAGCAGCTCATCTCTAACATGGGGGGAGGCCTACGAGCAGTACTTC.

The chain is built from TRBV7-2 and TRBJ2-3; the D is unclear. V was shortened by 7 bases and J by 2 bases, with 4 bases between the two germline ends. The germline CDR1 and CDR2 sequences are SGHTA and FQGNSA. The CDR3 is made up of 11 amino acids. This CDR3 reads CASTNTDTQYF. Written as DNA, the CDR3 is TGTGCCAGCACCAACACAGATACGCAGTATTTT.

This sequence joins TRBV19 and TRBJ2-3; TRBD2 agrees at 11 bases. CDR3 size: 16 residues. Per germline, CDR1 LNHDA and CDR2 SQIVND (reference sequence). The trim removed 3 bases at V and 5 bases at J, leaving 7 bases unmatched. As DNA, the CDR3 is TGTGCCAGTAGTATTGTGCTAGCGGGGGGTAGAGATACGCAGTATTTT. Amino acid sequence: CASSIVLAGGRDTQYF. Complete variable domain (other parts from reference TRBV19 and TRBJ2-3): DGGITQSPKYLFRKEGQNVTLSCEQNLNHDAMYWYRQDPGQGLRLIYYSQIVNDFQKGDIAEGYSVSREKKESFPLTVTSAQKNPTAFYLCASSIVLAGGRDTQYFGPGTRLTVL.

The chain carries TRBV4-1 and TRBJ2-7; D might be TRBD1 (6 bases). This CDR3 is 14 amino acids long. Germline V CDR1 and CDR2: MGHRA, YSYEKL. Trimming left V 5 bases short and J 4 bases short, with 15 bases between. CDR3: CASSYGTSRYEQYF. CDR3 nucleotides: TGCGCCAGCAGCTATGGGACATCGAGATACGAGCAGTACTTC.

CDR3 in amino acids: CASSLGRGQASYEQYF. In DNA, the CDR3 is TGTGCCAGCAGCTTAGGGAGGGGACAGGCCTCCTACGAGCAGTACTTC. This rearrangement joins TRBV7-9 to TRBJ2-7; TRBD1 aligns across 8 bases. Germline CDR1 reads SEHNR; CDR2 reads FQNEAQ (reference sequence). This CDR3 is 16 amino acids long. Germline trimming cut 1 base from V and 0 bases from J; bases unmatched to any gene: 5.

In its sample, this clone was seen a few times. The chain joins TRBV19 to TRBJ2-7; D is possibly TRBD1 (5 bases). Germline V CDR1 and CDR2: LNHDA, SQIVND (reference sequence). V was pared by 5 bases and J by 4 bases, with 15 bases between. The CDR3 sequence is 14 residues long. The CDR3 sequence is CASSLQVRAYEQYF. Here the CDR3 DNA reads TGTGCCAGTAGTCTACAGGTTCGGGCATACGAGCAGTACTTC.